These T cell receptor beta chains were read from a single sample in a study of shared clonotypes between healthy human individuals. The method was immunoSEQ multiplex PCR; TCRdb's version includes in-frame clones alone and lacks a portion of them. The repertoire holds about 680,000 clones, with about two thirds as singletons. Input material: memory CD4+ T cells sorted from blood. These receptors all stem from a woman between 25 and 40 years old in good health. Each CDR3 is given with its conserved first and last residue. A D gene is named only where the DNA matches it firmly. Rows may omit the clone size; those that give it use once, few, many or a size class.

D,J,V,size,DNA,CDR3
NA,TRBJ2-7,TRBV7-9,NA,TGTGCCAGCAACCTAGGGTCCCACGAGCAGTACTTC,CASNLGSHEQYF
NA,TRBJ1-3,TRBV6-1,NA,TGTGCCAGCACCCCAGGTACCTCTGGAAACACCATATATTTT,CASTPGTSGNTIYF
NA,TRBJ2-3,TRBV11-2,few,TGTGCCAGCAGCTTAGATCCAGGCACAGATACGCAGTATTTT,CASSLDPGTDTQYF
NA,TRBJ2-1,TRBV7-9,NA,TGTGCCAGCAGCTCCGTTAGGGGTGGCTCCTACAATGAGCAGTTCTTC,CASSSVRGGSYNEQFF
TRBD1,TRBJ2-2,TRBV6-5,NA,TGTGCCAGCAGGAAACAGGGGCCCGGGGAGCTGTTTTTT,CASRKQGPGELFF
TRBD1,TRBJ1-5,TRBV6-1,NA,TGTGCCAGCAGTGAGAGGGGGCTTCAGCCCCAGCATTTT,CASSERGLQPQHF
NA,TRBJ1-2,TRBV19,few,TGTGCCAGTAGAGAGTATGACTATGGCTACACCTTC,CASREYDYGYTF
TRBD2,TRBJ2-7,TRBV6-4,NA,TGTGCCAGCAGTGACTTTAAAGCCCTCCCTATTGGACTAGTCTGCTACGAGCAGTACTTC,CASSDFKALPIGLVCYEQYF
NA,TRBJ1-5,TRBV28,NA,TGTGCCAGCAGTCCCGCACGTCAGCCCCAGCATTTT,CASSPARQPQHF
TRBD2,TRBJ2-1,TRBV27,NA,TGTGCCAGCAGTTTATCGCCCTCGACTAGCGGGGGGCCCTCCTCCTACAATGAGCAGTTCTTC,CASSLSPSTSGGPSSYNEQFF
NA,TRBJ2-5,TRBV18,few,TGTGCCAGCTCACCACGGCACAGCACGGAAGAGACCCAGTACTTC,CASSPRHSTEETQYF
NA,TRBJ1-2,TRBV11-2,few,TGTGCCAGCAGCTTAGCGGACGGGGGACGGGGCTACACCTTC,CASSLADGGRGYTF
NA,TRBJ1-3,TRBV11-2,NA,TGTGCCAGCAGCCCGAGGACATCCTTTAAGGGAAACACCATATATTTT,CASSPRTSFKGNTIYF
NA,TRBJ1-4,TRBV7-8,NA,TGTGCCAGCAGCTTAGAAGGCTCTACCTCTAATGAAAAACTGTTTTTT,CASSLEGSTSNEKLFF
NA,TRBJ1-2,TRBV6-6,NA,TGTGCCAGCAGTCCAAATCCGGACGTCTACTATGGCTACACCTTC,CASSPNPDVYYGYTF